This T cell receptor (beta chain) is drawn from a study of blood T cell repertoires in COVID-19. Study background: Sites across the United States, Italy and Spain contributed samples from acute and convalescent COVID-19. Nucleic acid was either cDNA or gDNA, and it came from T cells, B-cell-depleted T cells, or PBMCs.

Under the authors' procedure: Reference gene primer amplification in the assay estimated nucleated cell counts. Data came from immunoSEQ multiplex PCR; TCRdb stores just in-frame clones and leaves some out. That table gives V, J and clone size, and the DNA gave D and trimming. The table records hundreds of thousands of clones, approximately 88% of them present only once. Seattle patient enrollment occurred during active infection, with longitudinal follow-up thereafter. The V gene lost 3 bases and the J gene lost 10 bases, with 7 bases spanning the gap. This CDR3 spans 11 amino acids. Sequenced input: peripheral blood. This clonotype was sampled from a woman aged 45-60 years with COVID-19, enrolled during active disease. This chain uses TRBV12-3 or TRBV12-4 with TRBJ2-1; D remains unclear. The CDR3 nucleotides are TGTGCCAGCAGTTTTTCCGAGGAGCAGTTCTTC. Translation gives CASSFSEEQFF.